Following are 13 T cell receptor beta chains from one sample sequenced in a study of molecular identifiers for immune sequencing clone quantification (dated 2018 in TCRdb). The method behind the library was PCR. Sequencing took place on an Illumina HiSeq 4000. TCRdb took the public reads, trimmed them with fastp at Q25, ran MiXCR for clone calling and kept in-frame beta chains. Each record represents a unique CDR3 protein, reported with the most common genes and DNA among its rows. This sample is represented by some 320,000 distinct CDR3 sequences; about 22% of them were singletons. About 0.81% of the sample belongs to the ten largest clones. Input material: naive CD8+ T cells from blood, with Jurkat cell RNA spiked in. The cell subset or site label here, explained by the study, means: FACS-sorted CD8+CD4-CCR7+CD45RA+ naive T cells. The receptors come from a human donor in good health. Some libraries in this study had Jurkat cell RNA spiked in.

The V gene is TRBV6-2 or TRBV6-3, the J gene TRBJ1-1; the D is unclear. The germline V gene has CDR1 MNHEY and CDR2 SVGEGT. This CDR3 spans 14 amino acids. The ends were cut back, 8 bases at V and 4 bases at J, with 17 bases in the middle. DNA of the CDR3: TGTGCCAGCGAATCCAGCCCCGTGCCCACTGAAGCTTTCTTT. Translating it yields CASESSPVPTEAFF.

This clonotype was picked up many times. CDR3 coding DNA: TGCGCCAGCAGCTTGGCTAGCGGACTCTCCTACGAGCAGTACTTC. The encoded protein is CASSLASGLSYEQYF. This chain connects TRBV5-1 to TRBJ2-7, with 7 bases that match TRBD2. The CDR3 is 15 amino acids. J gave up 0 bases and V 0 bases, and 3 bases lay outside the gene matches. The germline V gene encodes CDR1 SGHRS and CDR2 YFSETQ.

The chain couples TRBV5-5 to TRBJ2-1; D is perhaps TRBD1 or TRBD2 (6 bases each). Trimming stripped 4 bases from V and 7 bases from J, with 21 bases between. The CDR3 covers 16 residues. From germline, CDR1 is SGHKS and CDR2 YYEKEE (reference sequence). The CDR3 nucleotides are TGTGCCAGCAGCCGGGAGAGGGGGGCAGGGAGGAATGAGCAGTTCTTC. Translated: CASSRERGAGRNEQFF. The full variable domain, with the rest looked up from reference TRBV5-5 and TRBJ2-1, is DAGVTQSPTHLIKTRGQQVTLRCSPISGHKSVSWYQQVLGQGPQFIFQYYEKEERGRGNFPDRFSARQFPNYSSELNVNALLLGDSALYLCASSRERGAGRNEQFFGPGTRLTVL.

This clonotype was seen more than once but under ten times. A clone one base away is much larger, so this may be a read error. The J gene is TRBJ2-7, the V gene TRBV9; possible D gene TRBD1, 5 bases. V shed 0 bases and J shed 2 bases, with 9 bases lying between them. Germline values: CDR1 SGDLS, CDR2 YYNGEE. The CDR3 has 14 residues. In DNA form, the CDR3 reads TGTGCCAGCAGCGTAGGGGCAGGGACCTACGAGCAGTACTTC. Translated: CASSVGAGTYEQYF.

Many counts were recorded for this clonotype. This chain connects TRBV21-1 to TRBJ1-1; the DNA was not used to check the table's D call, TRBD1. TRBV21-1 is a listed pseudogene. This CDR3 region has 16 residues. In nucleotides, the CDR3 is TGTGCCAGCAGCAAAGATGTCGGGGGTTTTGTGGCGGAAGCTTTCTTT. This codes for CASSKDVGGFVAEAFF.

This clonotype has only a few counts. This sequence joins TRBV4-2 and TRBJ2-7; 11 positions agree with TRBD2. The CDR3 sequence is 16 residues long. V trimming: 4 bases; J trimming: 6 bases; junction bases outside the gene matches: 11. The germline gives CDR1 LGHNA, CDR2 YNFKEQ. CDR3 sequence reads: CASSPTGTSGPAEQYF. Here the CDR3 DNA reads TGTGCCAGCAGCCCGACAGGGACTAGCGGCCCGGCCGAGCAGTACTTC.

To note about this clonotype: A read error may produce the germline difference seen at one junction end. This rearrangement joins TRBV6-2 or TRBV6-3 to TRBJ1-5; D is unclear. This CDR3 region has 14 residues. CDR1 is MNHEY, CDR2 SVGEGT, per germline. The CDR3 loop is CASTSVGINQTQHF. CDR3 DNA sequence: TGTGCCAGCACTTCCGTGGGGATCAATCAGACCCAGCATTTT.

This clonotype came up many times. Written as DNA, the CDR3 is TGTGCCAGCAGTCCGCTTGCAGGGGGCAATCAGCCCCAGCATTTT. Translating gives CASSPLAGGNQPQHF. The chain recombines TRBV6-1 with TRBJ1-5, with a weak D call TRBD1 (6 bases). Germline V gene data show CDR1 as MNHNS and CDR2 as SASEGT. Trimming removed 5 bases at V and 2 bases at J, with 13 bases between. The CDR3 length is 15 residues.

Note on this clonotype: Here the CDR3 omits its conserved ending phenylalanine or tryptophan, so a read error is the likely source. V gene TRBV30 combines with J gene TRBJ2-7, with 9 bases fitting TRBD2. Germline V gives CDR1 GTSNPN, CDR2 SVGIG (reference sequence). This CDR3 comprises 14 residues. V lost 3 bases to trimming and J lost 5 bases; unmatched junction nucleotides: 8. This CDR3 reads CAWRRAAGGDEQYL. CDR3 DNA: TGTGCCTGGAGACGGGCAGCGGGAGGAGACGAGCAGTACCTC.

Ten or more counts support this clonotype. The V call is TRBV6-5, the J call TRBJ2-1; D unresolved. Germline loops: CDR1 MNHEY, CDR2 SVGAGI. This CDR3 contains 15 residues. The V end was cut by 0 bases, the J end by 8 bases, with 14 bases between. DNA for the CDR3: TGTGCCAGCAGTTACTCGAGACACAACGTCGATGAGCAGTTCTTC. This encodes CASSYSRHNVDEQFF.

At least ten counts were recorded for this clonotype. The rearrangement links TRBV15 to TRBJ2-7; 14 nucleotides align to TRBD2. The germline CDR1 and CDR2 sequences are LNHNV and YYDKDF (reference sequence). The CDR3 has 19 amino acids. Trimming took 1 base from V and 1 from J; bases not matched to a gene: 9. CDR3 sequence (DNA): TGTGCCACCAGCAGAGGCCCGGGACTAGCGGGAGTCTGGTCCTACGAGCAGTACTTC. It is translated as CATSRGPGLAGVWSYEQYF.

A remark on this clonotype: This may stem from a read error, because a much larger clone lies one nucleotide away. The chain recombines TRBV6-5 with TRBJ2-7; weak D call: TRBD2 (7 bases). The germline V gene has CDR1 MNHEY and CDR2 SVGAGI. This CDR3 comprises 14 residues. CDR3 coding DNA: TGTGCCAGCAGTTACTCTGCAGGGGACTACGAGCGGTACTTC. Protein: CASSYSAGDYERYF.

In this sample, this clonotype turned up a few times. This chain links TRBV27 with TRBJ1-5, with D hard to call. V was clipped by 5 bases and J by 1 base, with 9 bases between them. CDR1 and CDR2 from the germline V gene are MNHEY and SMNVEV (reference sequence). This CDR3 has 14 residues. CDR3 coding DNA: TGTGCCAGCAGTACGGGAACAAGCAATCAGCCCCAGCATTTT. Translation: CASSTGTSNQPQHF.